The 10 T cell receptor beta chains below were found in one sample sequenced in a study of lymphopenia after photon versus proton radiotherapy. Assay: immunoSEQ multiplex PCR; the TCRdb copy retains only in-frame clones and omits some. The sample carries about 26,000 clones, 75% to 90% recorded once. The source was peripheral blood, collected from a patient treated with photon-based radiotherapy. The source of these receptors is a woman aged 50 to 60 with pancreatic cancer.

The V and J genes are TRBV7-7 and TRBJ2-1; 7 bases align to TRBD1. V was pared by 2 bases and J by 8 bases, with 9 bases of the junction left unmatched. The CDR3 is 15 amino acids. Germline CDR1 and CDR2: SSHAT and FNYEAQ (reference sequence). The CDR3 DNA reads TGTGCCAGCAGCTTACTGGGACAGCTTACCGATGAGCAGTTCTTC. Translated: CASSLLGQLTDEQFF.

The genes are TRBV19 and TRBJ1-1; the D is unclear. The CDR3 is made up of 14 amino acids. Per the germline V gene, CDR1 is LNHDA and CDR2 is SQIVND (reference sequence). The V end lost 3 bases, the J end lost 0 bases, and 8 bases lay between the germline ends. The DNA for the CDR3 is TGTGCCAGTAGTATGGGTGGAGTGAACACTGAAGCTTTCTTT. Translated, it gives CASSMGGVNTEAFF.

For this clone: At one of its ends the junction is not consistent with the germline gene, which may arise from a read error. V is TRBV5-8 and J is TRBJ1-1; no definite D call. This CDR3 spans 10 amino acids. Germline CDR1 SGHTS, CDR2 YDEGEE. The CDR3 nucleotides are TGCTGGAATGGATACACTGAAGCTTTCTTT. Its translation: CWNGYTEAFF.

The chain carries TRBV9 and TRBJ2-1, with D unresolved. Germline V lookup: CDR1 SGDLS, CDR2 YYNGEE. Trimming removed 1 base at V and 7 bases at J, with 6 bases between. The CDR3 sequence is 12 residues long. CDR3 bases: TGTGCCAGCAGCGTACAAGGTAATGAGCAGTTCTTC. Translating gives CASSVQGNEQFF.

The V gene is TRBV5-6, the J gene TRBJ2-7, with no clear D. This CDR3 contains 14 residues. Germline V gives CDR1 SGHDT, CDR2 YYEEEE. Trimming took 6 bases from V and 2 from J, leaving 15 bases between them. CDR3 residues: CASTPETGPYEQYF. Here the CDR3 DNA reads TGTGCCAGCACCCCGGAGACCGGCCCCTACGAGCAGTACTTC.

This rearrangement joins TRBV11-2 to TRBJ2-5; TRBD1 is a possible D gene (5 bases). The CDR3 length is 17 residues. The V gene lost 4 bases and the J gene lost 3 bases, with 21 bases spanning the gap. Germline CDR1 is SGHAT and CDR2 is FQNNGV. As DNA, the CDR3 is TGTGCCAGCAGCTATGTCAAACAGGCCCCACGGAAAGAGACCCAGTACTTC. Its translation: CASSYVKQAPRKETQYF.

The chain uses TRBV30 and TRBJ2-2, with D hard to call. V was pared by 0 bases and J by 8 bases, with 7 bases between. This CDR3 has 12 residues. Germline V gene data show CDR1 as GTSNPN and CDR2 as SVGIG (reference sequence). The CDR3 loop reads CAWSVQPGELFF. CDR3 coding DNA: TGTGCCTGGAGTGTACAACCAGGGGAGCTGTTTTTT.

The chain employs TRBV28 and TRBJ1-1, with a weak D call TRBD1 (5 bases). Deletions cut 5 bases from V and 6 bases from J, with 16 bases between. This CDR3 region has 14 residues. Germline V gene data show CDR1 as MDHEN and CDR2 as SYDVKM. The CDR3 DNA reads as TGTGCCAGCAGTCCCCCGGTTCGGGGGGCTGAAGCTTTCTTT. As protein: CASSPPVRGAEAFF.

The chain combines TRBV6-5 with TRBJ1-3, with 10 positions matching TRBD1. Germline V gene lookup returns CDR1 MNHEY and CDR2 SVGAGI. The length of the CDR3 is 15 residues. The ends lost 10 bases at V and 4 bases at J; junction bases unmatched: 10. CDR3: CATRQGASGGNTIYF. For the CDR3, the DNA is TGTGCCACCCGACAGGGGGCTTCGGGGGGAAACACCATATATTTT.

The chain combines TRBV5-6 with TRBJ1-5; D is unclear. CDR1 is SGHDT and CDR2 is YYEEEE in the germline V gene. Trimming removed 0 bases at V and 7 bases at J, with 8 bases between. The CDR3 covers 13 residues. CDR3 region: CASSLGTFQPQHF. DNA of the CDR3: TGTGCCAGCAGCTTGGGTACATTCCAGCCCCAGCATTTT.